Presented here are 10 T cell receptor beta chains from one specimen sequenced in a study of T cells expressing NK-cell markers (TCRdb year 2020). Libraries came from 5' RACE. The sequencing machine was an Illumina HiSeq 2000. Based on TCRdb reprocessing of the reads, there is one entry per CDR3 protein sequence, and DNA is missing. The sample table holds over 120,000 distinct CDR3 sequences. The biggest ten clones account for more than 10% of the sample. Sequencing input: blood T cells: a sorted CD56 or NKG2C T cell subset, CD4+ or CD8+ T cells, or bulk PBMC T cells (not recorded which). The receptors derive from a man between 18 and 35 years old in good health. Donor details come from another sample of the same person, matched by shared clones.

The chain uses TRBV29-1 and TRBJ1-1; there is no DNA to check the TCRdb D call of TRBD1. The V gene's germline CDR1 is SQVTM and CDR2 ANQGSEA. The CDR3 runs to 13 residues. The CDR3: CSVAQGLNTEAFF.

The V and J genes are TRBV19 and TRBJ2-1; TCRdb's D call, TRBD1, is unchecked because there is no DNA. This CDR3 has 14 amino acids. From germline, CDR1 is LNHDA and CDR2 SQIVND (reference sequence). CDR3 loop: CASSIASPWDEQFF. The variable domain in full, with the rest retrieved from reference TRBV19 and TRBJ2-1, is DGGITQSPKYLFRKEGQNVTLSCEQNLNHDAMYWYRQDPGQGLRLIYYSQIVNDFQKGDIAEGYSVSREKKESFPLTVTSAQKNPTAFYLCASSIASPWDEQFFGPGTRLTVL.

This chain joins TRBV5-6 and TRBJ2-5; the TRBD2 assignment by TCRdb is unverifiable without DNA. Germline V gives CDR1 SGHDT, CDR2 YYEEEE. The CDR3 spans 16 residues. The CDR3 sequence: CASSWASGRAAETQYF.

The V gene is TRBV29-1, the J gene TRBJ2-7; no DNA is available, so the TRBD1 call from TCRdb remains unchecked. Germline lookup yields CDR1 SQVTM and CDR2 ANQGSEA. The CDR3 is 14 residues long. CDR3 protein: CSVETTGLNYEQYF.

The chain employs TRBV6-2 or TRBV6-3 and TRBJ1-1; TCRdb indicates TRBD1, and absent DNA this call remains unverified. The CDR3 runs 14 residues. CDR1 is MNHEY and CDR2 is SVGEGT in the germline V gene. This chain's CDR3 is CASSHRDMNTEAFF.

The genes are TRBV10-3 and TRBJ2-6; TCRdb's D call of TRBD1 is untestable without DNA. The V gene's germline CDR1 is ENHRY and CDR2 SYGVKD. The CDR3 loop spans 18 amino acids. The CDR3 sequence is CATTGTANEMSGANVLTF.

This rearrangement joins TRBV13 to TRBJ2-1; with no DNA, the TCRdb D assignment of TRBD2 cannot be verified. Germline V gives CDR1 PRHDT, CDR2 FYEKMQ (reference sequence). This CDR3 region has 16 residues. The CDR3 here is CASSFSTSGRRNEQFF.

The chain carries TRBV7-8 and TRBJ2-3; TCRdb names TRBD2, which stays unverified in the absence of DNA. The CDR3 has 16 amino acids. Germline values: CDR1 SGHVS, CDR2 FQNEAQ. The CDR3 sequence is CASSLEAGTLTDTQYF.

The rearrangement joins TRBV2 to TRBJ1-2; the TCRdb D gene call, TRBD1, has no DNA to confirm it. Germline V CDR1 and CDR2: SNHLY, FYNNEI. This CDR3 contains 13 residues. The CDR3 is CASAGVLYYGYTF.

V and J are TRBV7-2 and TRBJ2-3; the D call from TCRdb, TRBD1, cannot be confirmed without DNA. The V gene's germline CDR1 is SGHTA and CDR2 FQGNSA. There are 13 residues in the CDR3. CDR3 loop: CASSLERGNTQYF.